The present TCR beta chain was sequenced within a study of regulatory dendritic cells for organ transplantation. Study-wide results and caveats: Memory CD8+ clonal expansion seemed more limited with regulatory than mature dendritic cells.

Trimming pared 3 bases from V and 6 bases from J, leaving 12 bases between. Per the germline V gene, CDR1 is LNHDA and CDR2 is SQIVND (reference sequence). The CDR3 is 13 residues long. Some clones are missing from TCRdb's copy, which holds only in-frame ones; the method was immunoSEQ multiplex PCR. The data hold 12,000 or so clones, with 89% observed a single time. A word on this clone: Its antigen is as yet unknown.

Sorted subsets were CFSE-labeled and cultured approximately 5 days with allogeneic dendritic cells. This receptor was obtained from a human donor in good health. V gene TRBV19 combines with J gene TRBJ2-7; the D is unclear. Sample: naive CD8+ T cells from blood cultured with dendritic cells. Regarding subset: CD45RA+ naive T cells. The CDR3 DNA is TGTGCCAGTAGTATGGTGGGCGAAGGCGAGCAGTACTTC. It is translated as CASSMVGEGEQYF.